This is a list of T cell receptor beta chains from one sample in a study of T cell repertoires in cytomegalovirus infection. TCRdb used MiXCR to reprocess the reads, holding one entry per CDR3 protein. The profile shows roughly 640,000 distinct CDR3 sequences, about 24% of them singletons. Material: CD8+ T cells from PBMCs. The receptors derive from a human donor in good health (CMV status not recorded). Some clones in this sample may be carry-over from other donors' samples. Both conserved end residues are part of each CDR3. A D gene is named only where the DNA matches it firmly. Clone size is stated in some rows and not others, as once, few, many or a class when expanded.

size: NA; J: TRBJ2-3; D: TRBD2; V: TRBV4-3; DNA: TGCGCCAGCAGCCAAGATCTGGCTAGCGGGGGGTCTAGCACAGATACGCAGTATTTT; CDR3: CASSQDLASGGSSTDTQYF
size: NA; J: TRBJ2-1; D: NA; V: TRBV28; DNA: TGTGCCAGCAGCTCCGAGAGGGGGGTCTACAATGAGCAGTTCTTC; CDR3: CASSSERGVYNEQFF
size: many; J: TRBJ2-2; D: TRBD1; V: TRBV7-2; DNA: TGTGCCAGCAGCGGACGACAGGGGAAGAGCACCGGGGAGCTGTTTTTT; CDR3: CASSGRQGKSTGELFF
size: many; J: TRBJ1-1; D: NA; V: TRBV7-6; DNA: TGTGCCAGCAGCTCCAGGGTCCGCACTGAAGCTTTCTTT; CDR3: CASSSRVRTEAFF
size: many; J: TRBJ2-1; D: TRBD1; V: TRBV6-6; DNA: TGTGCCAGCAGCCGGGACAGGGGGCTTTGGAATGAGCAGTTCTTC; CDR3: CASSRDRGLWNEQFF
size: NA; J: TRBJ2-5; D: NA; V: TRBV20-1; DNA: TGCAGTGCTAGAGATCAAACCGGAGGGTATGGGGAGACCCAGTACTTC; CDR3: CSARDQTGGYGETQYF
size: few; J: TRBJ1-2; D: NA; V: TRBV19; DNA: TGTGCCAGTCTTTTGATGGGAGATACGAGCTATGGCTACACCTTC; CDR3: CASLLMGDTSYGYTF
size: NA; J: TRBJ2-6; D: NA; V: TRBV10-3; DNA: TGTGCCATCGGTGAGGTGGGACACGAGCCCTCTGGGGCCAACGTCCTGACTTTC; CDR3: CAIGEVGHEPSGANVLTF
size: few; J: TRBJ2-1; D: TRBD1; V: TRBV6-2/TRBV6-3; DNA: TGTGCCAGCGGGGAGACAGGGGTCAATGAGCAGTTCTTC; CDR3: CASGETGVNEQFF
size: once; J: TRBJ2-7; D: NA; V: TRBV6-2/TRBV6-3; DNA: TGTGCCAGCAGTTATTCCCGGGACAGCGGGCGTGATTACGAGCAGCACTTC; CDR3: CASSYSRDSGRDYEQHF
size: many; J: TRBJ2-5; D: TRBD1; V: TRBV7-6; DNA: TGTGCCAGCAGCTTTTCCTTGACAGGGCCGCAAGAGACCCAGTACTTC; CDR3: CASSFSLTGPQETQYF
size: NA; J: TRBJ1-2; D: TRBD1; V: TRBV20-1; DNA: TGCAGTGCCTCGGGGACAGGGATTCGTTATGGCTACACCTTC; CDR3: CSASGTGIRYGYTF
size: NA; J: TRBJ1-1; D: NA; V: TRBV12-3/TRBV12-4; DNA: TGTGCCAGCAGTCCCGGACAGATTACGAACACTGAAGCTTTCTTT; CDR3: CASSPGQITNTEAFF
size: few; J: TRBJ1-3; D: TRBD1; V: TRBV5-6; DNA: TGTGCCAGCAGCCAGGAGACATACCGGGACAGCAAATCCGATGGAAACACCATATATTTT; CDR3: CASSQETYRDSKSDGNTIYF
size: many; J: TRBJ1-2; D: TRBD1; V: TRBV28; DNA: TGTGCCAGCAGTCCGGGACAGGAGAACTATGGCTACACCTTC; CDR3: CASSPGQENYGYTF
size: NA; J: TRBJ2-1; D: TRBD1; V: TRBV7-6; DNA: TGTGCCAGCAGTTTCCGGACAGGGACGGGGGATGAGCAGTTCTTC; CDR3: CASSFRTGTGDEQFF
size: many; J: TRBJ2-2; D: NA; V: TRBV7-2; DNA: TGTGCCAGCAGCTTAACGGACCACGGGGAGCTGTTTTTT; CDR3: CASSLTDHGELFF
size: few; J: TRBJ2-1; D: NA; V: TRBV6-6; DNA: TGTGCCAGCAGCTCCCTTTTAGGTGCCAATGAGCAGTTCTTC; CDR3: CASSSLLGANEQFF
size: many; J: TRBJ1-4; D: NA; V: TRBV12-3/TRBV12-4; DNA: TGTGCCAGCAGTCCCTGGGACTCCCCTGGAGAAAAACTGTTTTTT; CDR3: CASSPWDSPGEKLFF
size: NA; J: TRBJ2-2; D: TRBD1; V: TRBV6-2/TRBV6-3; DNA: TGTGCCAGCAGTTACCAGTTCGGGACAGTTAACACCGGGGAGCTGTTTTTT; CDR3: CASSYQFGTVNTGELFF
size: NA; J: TRBJ2-2; D: NA; V: TRBV29-1; DNA: TGCAGCGCCATCGCGTCCACCACCGGGGAGCTGTTTTTT; CDR3: CSAIASTTGELFF
size: NA; J: TRBJ1-5; D: TRBD1; V: TRBV20-1; DNA: TGCAGTGCTTCTACGACCCAGGGGGCGCATACCAATCAGCCCCAGCATTTT; CDR3: CSASTTQGAHTNQPQHF
size: NA; J: TRBJ2-1; D: NA; V: TRBV5-4; DNA: TGTACCAGCAGCCTGGAGGTGGGGGGTATCAATGAGCAGTTCTTC; CDR3: CTSSLEVGGINEQFF
size: many; J: TRBJ1-2; D: TRBD1; V: TRBV25-1; DNA: TGTGCCAGCAGTGACTCCGGGACAGCTAACTATGGCTACACCTTC; CDR3: CASSDSGTANYGYTF
size: few; J: TRBJ2-2; D: NA; V: TRBV28; DNA: TGTGCCAGCAGTTTGGGGGACCCCGGGGAGCTGTTTTTT; CDR3: CASSLGDPGELFF
size: NA; J: TRBJ1-1; D: TRBD1; V: TRBV4-2; DNA: TGTGCCAGCAGCCCAGACAGGGGGCCCACTGAAGCTTTCTTT; CDR3: CASSPDRGPTEAFF
size: many; J: TRBJ1-1; D: NA; V: TRBV6-4; DNA: TGTGCCAGCAGTGGAGGAGGCGAAGCTTTCTTT; CDR3: CASSGGGEAFF
size: few; J: TRBJ1-2; D: NA; V: TRBV19; DNA: TGTGCCAGTAGTCGTCAGGGGTCCTATGGCTACACCTTC; CDR3: CASSRQGSYGYTF
size: few; J: TRBJ2-1; D: TRBD2; V: TRBV15; DNA: TGTGCCACCAGCAGAGATTGGGGACTAGCCGGCTCCTACAATGAGCAGTTCTTC; CDR3: CATSRDWGLAGSYNEQFF
size: NA; J: TRBJ2-5; D: NA; V: TRBV12-3/TRBV12-4; DNA: TGTGCCAGCATCTTCCTCCCATCGCAAGAGACCCAGTACTTC; CDR3: CASIFLPSQETQYF
size: many; J: TRBJ1-5; D: NA; V: TRBV7-8; DNA: TGTGCCAGCAGCTTAGTTTGGTTCTCGCACACCGAAGGGGATCAGCCCCAGCATTTT; CDR3: CASSLVWFSHTEGDQPQHF
size: many; J: TRBJ1-1; D: NA; V: TRBV7-8; DNA: TGTGCCAGCAGCTTAGCGGGAGGGCTCGGAAGCACTGAAGCTTTCTTT; CDR3: CASSLAGGLGSTEAFF
size: many; J: TRBJ2-2; D: NA; V: TRBV7-9; DNA: TGTGCCAGCAGCTTTAACAGGGCCCGGGACGGGGAGCTGTTTTTT; CDR3: CASSFNRARDGELFF
size: once; J: TRBJ2-1; D: TRBD1; V: TRBV7-6; DNA: TGTGTCAGCAGCCAATCTGACAGGGGCAATGAGCAGTTCTTC; CDR3: CVSSQSDRGNEQFF
size: NA; J: TRBJ2-1; D: NA; V: TRBV19; DNA: TGTGCCAGTACTGAAACAACTACTAGGAATGAGCAGTTCTTC; CDR3: CASTETTTRNEQFF
size: NA; J: TRBJ2-3; D: TRBD2; V: TRBV20-1; DNA: TGCAGTGCTAGAGAGCAGGTAGCGGGGGGGAGAAGCACAGATACGCAGTATTTT; CDR3: CSAREQVAGGRSTDTQYF
size: NA; J: TRBJ2-1; D: TRBD2; V: TRBV25-1; DNA: TGTGCCAGCAGTGGCCCCGGGGGGATGAGCAATGAGCAGTTCTTC; CDR3: CASSGPGGMSNEQFF
size: many; J: TRBJ1-3; D: NA; V: TRBV12-3/TRBV12-4; DNA: TGTGCCAGCAGTGTCGGACAGAGCTCTGGAAACACCATATATTTT; CDR3: CASSVGQSSGNTIYF
size: many; J: TRBJ2-3; D: NA; V: TRBV28; DNA: TGTGCCAGCAGTTCCGGTTATGGGGCCAGCGCAGATACGCAGTATTTT; CDR3: CASSSGYGASADTQYF